Listed below are T cell receptor beta chains from one sample, sequenced in a study of control samples from healthy donors and cancer patients. Generated by immunoSEQ multiplex PCR, the TCRdb table keeps only in-frame clones and is missing some. The data contain 50,000 or so clones, 95% of them singletons. The source material was blood. Receptors were obtained from a man younger than 45 in good health. Each CDR3 is given with its conserved first and last residue. A D gene is named only where the DNA matches it firmly. Rows give clone size only sometimes, using once, few, many, or a class for an expanded clone.

CDR3 length: 14; V gene: TRBV25-1; J gene: TRBJ2-7; D gene: TRBD2; clone size: .; CDR3 protein: CASSGAGGLDEQYF; CDR3 DNA: TGTGCCAGCAGTGGCGCGGGGGGACTTGACGAGCAGTACTTC
CDR3 length: 15; V gene: TRBV18; J gene: TRBJ2-5; D gene: .; clone size: .; CDR3 protein: CASSPIPGAQETQYF; CDR3 DNA: TGTGCCAGCTCACCAATCCCCGGGGCACAAGAGACCCAGTACTTC
CDR3 length: 13; V gene: TRBV6-5; J gene: TRBJ2-4; D gene: .; clone size: .; CDR3 protein: CASSYPGLAIQYF; CDR3 DNA: TGTGCCAGCAGTTACCCGGGACTTGCCATTCAGTACTTC
CDR3 length: 15; V gene: TRBV9; J gene: TRBJ1-2; D gene: TRBD1; clone size: .; CDR3 protein: CASSPTGEGGYGYTF; CDR3 DNA: TGTGCCAGCAGCCCTACAGGGGAAGGGGGCTATGGCTACACCTTC
CDR3 length: 15; V gene: TRBV4-1; J gene: TRBJ2-2; D gene: TRBD1; clone size: .; CDR3 protein: CASSQKGQSAGELFF; CDR3 DNA: TGCGCCAGCAGCCAAAAGGGACAGTCGGCCGGGGAGCTGTTTTTT
CDR3 length: 18; V gene: TRBV5-5; J gene: TRBJ1-2; D gene: TRBD1; clone size: .; CDR3 protein: CASSLVLGKTGVYYGYTF; CDR3 DNA: TGTGCCAGCAGCCTCGTGTTGGGTAAAACAGGGGTTTACTATGGCTACACCTTC
CDR3 length: 12; V gene: TRBV27; J gene: TRBJ1-6; D gene: .; clone size: .; CDR3 protein: CASSLQGSPLHF; CDR3 DNA: TGTGCCAGCAGTTTACAAGGGTCACCCCTCCACTTT
CDR3 length: 12; V gene: TRBV28; J gene: TRBJ1-1; D gene: TRBD1; clone size: once; CDR3 protein: CAGQGGNTEAFF; CDR3 DNA: TGTGCCGGACAGGGTGGGAACACTGAAGCTTTCTTT
CDR3 length: 12; V gene: TRBV6-6; J gene: TRBJ2-4; D gene: .; clone size: once; CDR3 protein: CACGEAKNIQYF; CDR3 DNA: TGTGCCTGTGGGGAAGCCAAAAACATTCAGTACTTC
CDR3 length: 14; V gene: TRBV6-2/TRBV6-3; J gene: TRBJ2-7; D gene: .; clone size: once; CDR3 protein: CASSYGGRTYEQYF; CDR3 DNA: TGTGCCAGCAGTTACGGGGGGCGTACATACGAGCAGTACTTC
CDR3 length: 14; V gene: TRBV19; J gene: TRBJ1-2; D gene: .; clone size: once; CDR3 protein: CASSYETGLYGYTF; CDR3 DNA: TGTGCCAGTAGCTATGAGACAGGTCTTTATGGCTACACCTTC
CDR3 length: 16; V gene: TRBV7-8; J gene: TRBJ2-2; D gene: .; clone size: .; CDR3 protein: CASSLGPYRHTGELFF; CDR3 DNA: TGTGCCAGCAGCTTAGGACCGTACCGCCACACCGGGGAGCTGTTTTTT
CDR3 length: 19; V gene: TRBV27; J gene: TRBJ2-5; D gene: .; clone size: once; CDR3 protein: CASSLPRGQTLTSTKTQYF; CDR3 DNA: TGTGCCAGCAGTTTACCTCGAGGACAGACTTTGACTAGCACAAAGACCCAGTACTTC
CDR3 length: 16; V gene: TRBV7-9; J gene: TRBJ2-7; D gene: TRBD2; clone size: .; CDR3 protein: CASSFTRTSGIYEQYF; CDR3 DNA: TGTGCCAGCAGCTTTACCCGGACTAGCGGGATCTACGAGCAGTACTTC
CDR3 length: 15; V gene: TRBV5-1; J gene: TRBJ1-1; D gene: .; clone size: .; CDR3 protein: CASSLISGARTEAFF; CDR3 DNA: TGCGCCAGCAGCTTGATCTCAGGGGCGCGGACTGAAGCTTTCTTT
CDR3 length: 17; V gene: TRBV7-9; J gene: TRBJ1-6; D gene: TRBD1; clone size: .; CDR3 protein: CASSLGEGAGYNSPLHF; CDR3 DNA: TGTGCCAGCAGCTTAGGAGAGGGGGCAGGCTATAATTCACCCCTCCACTTT
CDR3 length: 15; V gene: TRBV7-6; J gene: TRBJ2-1; D gene: TRBD2; clone size: .; CDR3 protein: CASSPSGSVYNEQFF; CDR3 DNA: TGTGCCAGCAGCCCTAGCGGGAGTGTCTACAATGAGCAGTTCTTC
CDR3 length: 13; V gene: TRBV28; J gene: TRBJ2-1; D gene: .; clone size: .; CDR3 protein: CASSFRLGNEQFF; CDR3 DNA: TGTGCCAGCAGTTTCCGGCTTGGCAATGAGCAGTTCTTC
CDR3 length: 14; V gene: TRBV11-2; J gene: TRBJ2-7; D gene: TRBD2; clone size: .; CDR3 protein: CASSLDPSGYEQYF; CDR3 DNA: TGTGCCAGCAGCTTAGATCCTAGCGGCTACGAGCAGTACTTC
CDR3 length: 15; V gene: TRBV5-1; J gene: TRBJ2-5; D gene: TRBD1; clone size: once; CDR3 protein: CASSYSGTGEETQYF; CDR3 DNA: TGCGCCAGCAGCTACTCCGGGACAGGGGAAGAGACCCAGTACTTC
CDR3 length: 13; V gene: TRBV15; J gene: TRBJ2-7; D gene: .; clone size: few; CDR3 protein: CATSRDSGYEQYF; CDR3 DNA: TGTGCCACCAGCAGGGACAGTGGCTACGAGCAGTACTTC
CDR3 length: 13; V gene: TRBV7-8; J gene: TRBJ2-3; D gene: .; clone size: .; CDR3 protein: CASSLAREDTQYF; CDR3 DNA: TGTGCCAGCAGCTTAGCGCGGGAAGATACGCAGTATTTT
CDR3 length: 16; V gene: TRBV4-1; J gene: TRBJ2-7; D gene: TRBD1; clone size: .; CDR3 protein: CASSQGPLGQGGEQYF; CDR3 DNA: TGCGCCAGCAGCCAAGGCCCACTGGGACAGGGAGGCGAGCAGTACTTC
CDR3 length: 18; V gene: TRBV5-6; J gene: TRBJ1-5; D gene: TRBD1; clone size: .; CDR3 protein: CASSLGTGGRYYNQPQHF; CDR3 DNA: TGTGCCAGCAGCCTCGGGACAGGGGGCCGGTACTACAATCAGCCCCAGCATTTT
CDR3 length: 14; V gene: TRBV28; J gene: TRBJ1-2; D gene: .; clone size: .; CDR3 protein: CASRTGRPNYGYTF; CDR3 DNA: TGTGCCAGCAGGACTGGGCGTCCTAACTATGGCTACACCTTC
CDR3 length: 16; V gene: TRBV6-5; J gene: TRBJ1-1; D gene: TRBD1; clone size: .; CDR3 protein: CASSYRKGQGATEAFF; CDR3 DNA: TGTGCCAGCAGTTACAGGAAGGGACAGGGGGCGACTGAAGCTTTCTTT
CDR3 length: 15; V gene: TRBV9; J gene: TRBJ2-1; D gene: .; clone size: .; CDR3 protein: CASSVVESSYNEQFF; CDR3 DNA: TGTGCCAGCAGCGTAGTAGAGAGCTCCTACAATGAGCAGTTCTTC
CDR3 length: 12; V gene: TRBV30; J gene: TRBJ2-7; D gene: TRBD1; clone size: once; CDR3 protein: CAGDRGMGEQYF; CDR3 DNA: TGTGCCGGCGACAGGGGCATGGGAGAGCAGTACTTC
CDR3 length: 13; V gene: TRBV27; J gene: TRBJ1-5; D gene: .; clone size: .; CDR3 protein: CASSLSGSQPQHF; CDR3 DNA: TGTGCCAGCAGTTTATCCGGGAGTCAGCCCCAGCATTTT
CDR3 length: 13; V gene: TRBV27; J gene: TRBJ2-5; D gene: .; clone size: .; CDR3 protein: CASSLVSEETQYF; CDR3 DNA: TGTGCCAGCAGTCTAGTCTCGGAGGAGACCCAGTACTTC
CDR3 length: 17; V gene: TRBV5-4; J gene: TRBJ2-7; D gene: TRBD2; clone size: once; CDR3 protein: CASSLQGTSGKYYEQYF; CDR3 DNA: TGTGCCAGCAGCCTTCAAGGGACTAGCGGCAAGTACTACGAGCAGTACTTC
CDR3 length: 15; V gene: TRBV27; J gene: TRBJ1-6; D gene: TRBD1; clone size: once; CDR3 protein: CASSLIQGSNSPLHF; CDR3 DNA: TGTGCCAGCAGTTTAATACAGGGGAGCAATTCACCCCTCCACTTT
CDR3 length: 14; V gene: TRBV18; J gene: TRBJ2-1; D gene: .; clone size: once; CDR3 protein: CASLQSSSYNEQFF; CDR3 DNA: TGTGCCAGCCTCCAGAGTAGTTCCTACAATGAGCAGTTCTTC
CDR3 length: 15; V gene: TRBV6-1; J gene: TRBJ1-1; D gene: TRBD1; clone size: .; CDR3 protein: CASSEMGRGGTEAFF; CDR3 DNA: TGTGCCAGCAGTGAAATGGGCAGGGGGGGGACTGAAGCTTTCTTT
CDR3 length: 13; V gene: TRBV28; J gene: TRBJ1-6; D gene: .; clone size: .; CDR3 protein: CASSVGGNSPLHF; CDR3 DNA: TGTGCCAGCTCGGTCGGTGGCAATTCACCCCTCCACTTT
CDR3 length: 12; V gene: TRBV19; J gene: TRBJ2-6; D gene: .; clone size: .; CDR3 protein: CASSPGANVLTF; CDR3 DNA: TGTGCCAGTAGTCCTGGGGCCAACGTCCTGACTTTC
CDR3 length: 15; V gene: TRBV6-2/TRBV6-3; J gene: TRBJ2-2; D gene: TRBD2; clone size: .; CDR3 protein: CASSLAGSNTGELFF; CDR3 DNA: TGTGCCAGCAGTCTAGCGGGTAGTAACACCGGGGAGCTGTTTTTT
CDR3 length: 14; V gene: TRBV11-2; J gene: TRBJ2-1; D gene: TRBD1; clone size: once; CDR3 protein: CASSETGGNNEQFF; CDR3 DNA: TGTGCCAGCAGCGAGACAGGGGGGAATAATGAGCAGTTCTTC
CDR3 length: 16; V gene: TRBV6-1; J gene: TRBJ1-6; D gene: .; clone size: once; CDR3 protein: CASSALSTGHGTPLHF; CDR3 DNA: TGTGCCAGCAGTGCTCTGTCGACAGGCCACGGAACACCCCTCCACTTT
CDR3 length: 14; V gene: TRBV5-4; J gene: TRBJ2-5; D gene: .; clone size: .; CDR3 protein: CASSPSGGWETQYF; CDR3 DNA: TGTGCCAGCAGCCCTAGTGGGGGCTGGGAGACCCAGTACTTC
CDR3 length: 13; V gene: TRBV5-1; J gene: TRBJ1-1; D gene: .; clone size: .; CDR3 protein: CASSQTVNTEAFF; CDR3 DNA: TGCGCCAGCAGCCAAACAGTGAACACTGAAGCTTTCTTT
CDR3 length: 14; V gene: TRBV9; J gene: TRBJ1-3; D gene: .; clone size: .; CDR3 protein: CASSVQGNDDTIYF; CDR3 DNA: TGTGCCAGCAGCGTACAAGGGAATGATGACACCATATATTTT
CDR3 length: 15; V gene: TRBV5-1; J gene: TRBJ1-2; D gene: TRBD1; clone size: .; CDR3 protein: CASSVETGGRGGYTF; CDR3 DNA: TGCGCCAGCAGCGTCGAGACAGGGGGAAGGGGTGGCTACACCTTC
CDR3 length: 14; V gene: TRBV24-1; J gene: TRBJ1-4; D gene: TRBD1; clone size: .; CDR3 protein: CATSDAGTVEKLFF; CDR3 DNA: TGTGCCACCAGTGACGCCGGGACAGTGGAAAAACTGTTTTTT
CDR3 length: 13; V gene: TRBV11-2; J gene: TRBJ2-1; D gene: .; clone size: .; CDR3 protein: CASSLERVNEQFF; CDR3 DNA: TGTGCCAGCAGCTTAGAGAGGGTAAATGAGCAGTTCTTC
CDR3 length: 15; V gene: TRBV5-5; J gene: TRBJ2-7; D gene: .; clone size: .; CDR3 protein: CASSSVGGAGYEQYF; CDR3 DNA: TGTGCCAGCAGCTCGGTCGGGGGAGCTGGCTACGAGCAGTACTTC
CDR3 length: 19; V gene: TRBV7-2; J gene: TRBJ2-6; D gene: TRBD1; clone size: .; CDR3 protein: CASSSPRGRILSGANVLTF; CDR3 DNA: TGTGCCAGCAGCTCCCCGAGGGGGCGCATCCTCTCTGGGGCCAACGTCCTGACTTTC
CDR3 length: 12; V gene: TRBV7-2; J gene: TRBJ1-3; D gene: .; clone size: .; CDR3 protein: CASSLVRNTIYF; CDR3 DNA: TGTGCCAGCAGCTTAGTCAGAAACACCATATATTTT
CDR3 length: 15; V gene: TRBV7-9; J gene: TRBJ1-1; D gene: .; clone size: .; CDR3 protein: CASSSGFHLNTEAFF; CDR3 DNA: TGTGCCAGCAGCTCAGGGTTTCACCTGAACACTGAAGCTTTCTTT
CDR3 length: 12; V gene: TRBV9; J gene: TRBJ1-4; D gene: .; clone size: .; CDR3 protein: CASSVFGEKLFF; CDR3 DNA: TGTGCCAGCAGCGTCTTTGGCGAAAAACTGTTTTTT
CDR3 length: 11; V gene: TRBV6-2/TRBV6-3; J gene: TRBJ1-1; D gene: .; clone size: .; CDR3 protein: CASSYPAEAFF; CDR3 DNA: TGTGCCAGCAGTTACCCGGCTGAAGCTTTCTTT
CDR3 length: 15; V gene: TRBV6-2/TRBV6-3; J gene: TRBJ2-1; D gene: TRBD2; clone size: .; CDR3 protein: CASSYASGSYNEQFF; CDR3 DNA: TGTGCCAGCAGTTACGCTAGCGGATCCTACAATGAGCAGTTCTTC
CDR3 length: 13; V gene: TRBV11-1; J gene: TRBJ1-2; D gene: TRBD1; clone size: .; CDR3 protein: CASSLEGALGYTF; CDR3 DNA: TGTGCCAGCAGCTTAGAGGGGGCCTTGGGCTACACCTTC
CDR3 length: 15; V gene: TRBV28; J gene: TRBJ1-2; D gene: TRBD1; clone size: .; CDR3 protein: CASSRTPGTAYGYTF; CDR3 DNA: TGTGCCAGCAGTCGAACACCCGGGACAGCCTATGGCTACACCTTC
CDR3 length: 17; V gene: TRBV27; J gene: TRBJ1-6; D gene: .; clone size: .; CDR3 protein: CASMSDTDTSYNSPLHF; CDR3 DNA: TGTGCCAGCATGTCGGATACGGACACCTCCTATAATTCACCCCTCCACTTT
CDR3 length: 14; V gene: TRBV5-1; J gene: TRBJ1-4; D gene: .; clone size: .; CDR3 protein: CASSFGGVGEKLFF; CDR3 DNA: TGCGCCAGCAGCTTTGGTGGCGTCGGCGAAAAACTGTTTTTT
CDR3 length: 14; V gene: TRBV10-3; J gene: TRBJ2-1; D gene: .; clone size: .; CDR3 protein: CAISDRALYNEQFF; CDR3 DNA: TGTGCCATCAGTGACAGGGCACTGTACAATGAGCAGTTCTTC
CDR3 length: 12; V gene: TRBV24-1; J gene: TRBJ2-5; D gene: .; clone size: .; CDR3 protein: CATSDFLETQYF; CDR3 DNA: TGTGCCACCAGTGATTTTTTAGAGACCCAGTACTTC
CDR3 length: 12; V gene: TRBV11-3; J gene: TRBJ2-1; D gene: .; clone size: .; CDR3 protein: CASSLIENEQFF; CDR3 DNA: TGTGCCAGCAGCTTAATAGAAAATGAGCAGTTCTTC
CDR3 length: 14; V gene: TRBV5-5; J gene: TRBJ2-7; D gene: .; clone size: .; CDR3 protein: CASSPTRPPYEQYF; CDR3 DNA: TGTGCCAGCAGCCCGACAAGGCCCCCCTACGAGCAGTACTTC